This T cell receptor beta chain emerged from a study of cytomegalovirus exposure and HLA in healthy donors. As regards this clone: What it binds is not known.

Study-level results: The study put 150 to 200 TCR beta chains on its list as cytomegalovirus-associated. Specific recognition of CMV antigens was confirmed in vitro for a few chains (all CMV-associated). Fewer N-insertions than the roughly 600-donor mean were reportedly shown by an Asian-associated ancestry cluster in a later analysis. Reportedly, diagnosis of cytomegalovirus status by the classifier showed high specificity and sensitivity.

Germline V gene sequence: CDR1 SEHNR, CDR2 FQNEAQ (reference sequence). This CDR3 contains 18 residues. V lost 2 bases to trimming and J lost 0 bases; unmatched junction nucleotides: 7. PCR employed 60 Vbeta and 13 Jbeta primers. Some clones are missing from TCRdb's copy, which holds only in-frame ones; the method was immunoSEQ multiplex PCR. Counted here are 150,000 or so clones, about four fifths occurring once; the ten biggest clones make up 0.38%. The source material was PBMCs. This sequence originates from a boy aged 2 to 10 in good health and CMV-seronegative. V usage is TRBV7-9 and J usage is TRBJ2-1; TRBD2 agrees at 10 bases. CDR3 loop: CASSLSSGSLNSYNEQFF. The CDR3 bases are TGTGCCAGCAGCTTATCTAGCGGGAGTTTAAACTCCTACAATGAGCAGTTCTTC.